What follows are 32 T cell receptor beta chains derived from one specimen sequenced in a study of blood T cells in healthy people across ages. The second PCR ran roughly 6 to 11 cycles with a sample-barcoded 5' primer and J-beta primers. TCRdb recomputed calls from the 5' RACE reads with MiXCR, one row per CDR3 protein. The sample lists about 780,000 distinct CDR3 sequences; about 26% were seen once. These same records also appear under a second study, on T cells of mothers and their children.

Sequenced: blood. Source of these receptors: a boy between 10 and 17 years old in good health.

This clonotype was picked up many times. CDR3 nucleotides: TGTGCCAGCAGTTTACGGGGTGAGGGGTTTTCTCAGCCCCAGCATTTT. It yields the protein CASSLRGEGFSQPQHF. J is TRBJ1-5 and V is TRBV12-3 or TRBV12-4, with a weak D call TRBD1 (5 bases). V lost 2 bases, J lost 6 bases, and 17 bases lay in between. The CDR3 runs 16 residues.

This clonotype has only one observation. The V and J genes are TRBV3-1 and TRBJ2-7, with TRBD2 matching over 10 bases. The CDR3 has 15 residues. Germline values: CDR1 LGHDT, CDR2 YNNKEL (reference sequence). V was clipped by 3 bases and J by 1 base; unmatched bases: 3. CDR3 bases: TGTGCCAGCAGCCAGTCTAGCGGGGGATCCTACGAGCAGTACTTC. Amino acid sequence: CASSQSSGGSYEQYF.

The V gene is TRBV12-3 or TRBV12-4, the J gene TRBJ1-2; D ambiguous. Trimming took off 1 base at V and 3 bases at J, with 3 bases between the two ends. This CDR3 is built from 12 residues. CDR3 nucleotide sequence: TGTGCCAGCAGTTTAGTTGACTATGGCTACACCTTC. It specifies CASSLVDYGYTF.

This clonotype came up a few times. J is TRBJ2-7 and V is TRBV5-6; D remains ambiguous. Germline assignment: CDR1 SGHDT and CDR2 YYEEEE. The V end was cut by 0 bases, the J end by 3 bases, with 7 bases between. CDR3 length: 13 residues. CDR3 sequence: CASSLARFYEQYF. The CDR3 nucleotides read TGTGCCAGCAGCTTGGCCCGATTCTACGAGCAGTACTTC.

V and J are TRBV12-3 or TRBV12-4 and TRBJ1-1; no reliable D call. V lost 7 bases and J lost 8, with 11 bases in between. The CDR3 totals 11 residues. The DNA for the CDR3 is TGTGCCAGCAACATCCGGGCCGAAGCTTTCTTT. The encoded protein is CASNIRAEAFF.

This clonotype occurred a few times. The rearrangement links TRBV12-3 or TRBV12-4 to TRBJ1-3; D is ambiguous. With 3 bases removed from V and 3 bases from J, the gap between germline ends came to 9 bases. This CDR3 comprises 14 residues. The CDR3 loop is CASSFWEGGNTIYF. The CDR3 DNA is TGTGCCAGCAGTTTTTGGGAGGGTGGAAACACCATATATTTT.

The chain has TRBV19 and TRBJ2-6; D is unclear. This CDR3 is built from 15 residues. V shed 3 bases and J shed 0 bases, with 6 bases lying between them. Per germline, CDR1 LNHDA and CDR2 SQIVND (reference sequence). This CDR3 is CASSIWGSGANVLTF. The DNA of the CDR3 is TGTGCCAGTAGTATTTGGGGCTCTGGGGCCAACGTCCTGACTTTC.

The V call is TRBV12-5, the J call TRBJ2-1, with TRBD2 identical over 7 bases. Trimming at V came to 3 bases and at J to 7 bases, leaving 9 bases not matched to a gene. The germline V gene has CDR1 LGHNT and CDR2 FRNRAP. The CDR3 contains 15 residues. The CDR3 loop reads CASGFEGGPWNEQFF. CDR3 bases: TGTGCTAGTGGTTTTGAGGGAGGGCCGTGGAATGAGCAGTTCTTC.

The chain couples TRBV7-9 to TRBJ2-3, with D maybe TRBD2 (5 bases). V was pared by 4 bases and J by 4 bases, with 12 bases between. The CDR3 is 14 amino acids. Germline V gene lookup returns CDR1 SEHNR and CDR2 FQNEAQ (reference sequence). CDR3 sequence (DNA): TGTGCCAGCAGCTCAGGAGGTCGGGCAGATACGCAGTATTTT. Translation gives CASSSGGRADTQYF.

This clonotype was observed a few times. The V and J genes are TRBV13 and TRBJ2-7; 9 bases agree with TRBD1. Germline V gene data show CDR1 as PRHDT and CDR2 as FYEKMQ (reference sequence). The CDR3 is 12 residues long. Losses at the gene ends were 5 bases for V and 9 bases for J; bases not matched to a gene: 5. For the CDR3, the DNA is TGTGCCAGCAGCCCAGGGACAGGGAGGCAGTACTTC. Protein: CASSPGTGRQYF.

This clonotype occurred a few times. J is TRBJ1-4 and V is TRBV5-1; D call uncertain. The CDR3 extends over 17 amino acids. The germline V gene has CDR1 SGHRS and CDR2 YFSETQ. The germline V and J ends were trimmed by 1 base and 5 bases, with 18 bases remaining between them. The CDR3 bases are TGCGCCAGCAGCTTGTCGTCTCGGAATAGACCCAATGAAAAACTGTTTTTT. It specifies CASSLSSRNRPNEKLFF.

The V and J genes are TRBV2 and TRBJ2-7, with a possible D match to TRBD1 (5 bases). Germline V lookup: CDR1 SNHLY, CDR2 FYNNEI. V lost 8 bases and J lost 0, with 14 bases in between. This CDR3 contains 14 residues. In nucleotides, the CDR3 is TGTGCCAGCGATGGGCAGGGCGGCTCCTACGAGCAGTACTTC. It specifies CASDGQGGSYEQYF. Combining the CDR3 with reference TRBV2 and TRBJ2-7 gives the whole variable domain EPEVTQTPSHQVTQMGQEVILRCVPISNHLYFYWYRQILGQKVEFLVSFYNNEISEKSEIFDDQFSVERPDGSNFTLKIRSTKLEDSAMYFCASDGQGGSYEQYFGPGTRLTVT.

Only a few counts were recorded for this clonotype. The CDR3 bases are TGTGCCAGCAGCTCCACCCTGGGAGGCGGACAAGATACGCAGTATTTT. Translation gives CASSSTLGGGQDTQYF. The chain recombines TRBV7-1 with TRBJ2-3; D might be TRBD2 (6 bases). TRBV7-1 is an ORF, with its function uncertain. The CDR3 consists of 16 residues. The V end was cut by 3 bases, the J end by 5 bases, with 18 bases between.

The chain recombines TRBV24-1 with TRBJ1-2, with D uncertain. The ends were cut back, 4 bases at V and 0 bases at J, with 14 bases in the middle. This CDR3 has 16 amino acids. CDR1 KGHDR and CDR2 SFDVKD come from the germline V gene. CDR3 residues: CATSDPKVPSNYGYTF. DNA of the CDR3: TGTGCCACCAGTGACCCGAAGGTCCCATCTAACTATGGCTACACCTTC.

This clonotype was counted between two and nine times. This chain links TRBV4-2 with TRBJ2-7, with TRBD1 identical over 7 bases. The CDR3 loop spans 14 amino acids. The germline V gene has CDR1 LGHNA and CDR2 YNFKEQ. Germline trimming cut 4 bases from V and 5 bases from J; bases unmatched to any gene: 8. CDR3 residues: CASSRRAQGDEQYF. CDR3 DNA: TGTGCCAGCAGCCGCCGGGCCCAGGGGGACGAGCAGTACTTC.

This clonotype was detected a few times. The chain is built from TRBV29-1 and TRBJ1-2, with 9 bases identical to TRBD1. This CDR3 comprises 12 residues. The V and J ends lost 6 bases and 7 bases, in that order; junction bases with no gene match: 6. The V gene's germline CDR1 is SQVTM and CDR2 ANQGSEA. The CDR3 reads CSVDRGYSGYTF. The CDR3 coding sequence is TGCAGCGTGGACAGGGGTTACTCTGGCTACACCTTC. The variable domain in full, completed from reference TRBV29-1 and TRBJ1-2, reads SAVISQKPSRDICQRGTSLTIQCQVDSQVTMMFWYRQQPGQSLTLIATANQGSEATYESGFVIDKFPISRPNLTFSTLTVSNMSPEDSSIYLCSVDRGYSGYTFGSGTRLTVV.

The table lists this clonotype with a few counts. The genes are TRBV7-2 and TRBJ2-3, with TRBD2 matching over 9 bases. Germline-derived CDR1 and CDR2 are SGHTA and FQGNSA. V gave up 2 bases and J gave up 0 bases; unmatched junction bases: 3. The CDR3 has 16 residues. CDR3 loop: CASSLLAGSSTDTQYF. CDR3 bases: TGTGCCAGCAGCTTACTAGCGGGGTCTAGCACAGATACGCAGTATTTT.

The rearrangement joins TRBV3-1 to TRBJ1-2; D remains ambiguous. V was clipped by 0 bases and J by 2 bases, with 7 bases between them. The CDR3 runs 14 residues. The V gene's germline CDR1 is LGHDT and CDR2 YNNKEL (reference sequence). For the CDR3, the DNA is TGTGCCAGCAGCCAAGATCTCTACAACTATGGCTACACCTTC. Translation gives CASSQDLYNYGYTF. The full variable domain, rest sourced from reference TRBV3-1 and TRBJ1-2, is DTAVSQTPKYLVTQMGNDKSIKCEQNLGHDTMYWYKQDSKKFLKIMFSYNNKELIINETVPNRFSPKSPDKAHLNLHINSLELGDSAVYFCASSQDLYNYGYTFGSGTRLTVV.

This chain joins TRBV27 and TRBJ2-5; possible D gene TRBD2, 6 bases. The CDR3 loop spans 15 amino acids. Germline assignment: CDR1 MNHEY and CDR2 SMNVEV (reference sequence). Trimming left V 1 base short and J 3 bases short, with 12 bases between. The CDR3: CASSLWAGSKETQYF. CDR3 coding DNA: TGTGCCAGCAGTTTATGGGCGGGGTCGAAAGAGACCCAGTACTTC.

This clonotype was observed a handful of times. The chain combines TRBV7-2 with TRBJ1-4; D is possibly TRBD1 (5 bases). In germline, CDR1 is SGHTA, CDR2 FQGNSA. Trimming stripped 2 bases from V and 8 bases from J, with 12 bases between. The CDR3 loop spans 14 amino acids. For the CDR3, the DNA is TGTGCCAGCAGCTTACAGGGTATGGGGGAAAAACTGTTTTTT. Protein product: CASSLQGMGEKLFF.

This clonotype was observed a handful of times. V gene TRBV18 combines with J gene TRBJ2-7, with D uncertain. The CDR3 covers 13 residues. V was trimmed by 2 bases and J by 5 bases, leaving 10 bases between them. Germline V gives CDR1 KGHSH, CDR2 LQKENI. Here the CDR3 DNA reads TGTGCCAGCTCACCAGGGGATCGGAACGAGCAGTACTTC. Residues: CASSPGDRNEQYF.

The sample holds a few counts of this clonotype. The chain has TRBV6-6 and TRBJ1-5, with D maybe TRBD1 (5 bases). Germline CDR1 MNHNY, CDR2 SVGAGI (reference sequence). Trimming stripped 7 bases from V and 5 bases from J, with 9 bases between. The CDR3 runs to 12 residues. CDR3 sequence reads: CASIGDDQPQHF. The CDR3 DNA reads TGTGCCAGCATCGGGGACGATCAGCCCCAGCATTTT.

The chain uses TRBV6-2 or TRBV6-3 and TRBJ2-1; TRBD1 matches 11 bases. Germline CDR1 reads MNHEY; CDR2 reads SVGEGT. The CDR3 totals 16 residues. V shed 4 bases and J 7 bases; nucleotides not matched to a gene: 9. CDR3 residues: CASSWKTGTGGNEQFF. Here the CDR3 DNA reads TGTGCCAGCAGTTGGAAGACCGGGACAGGGGGAAATGAGCAGTTCTTC.

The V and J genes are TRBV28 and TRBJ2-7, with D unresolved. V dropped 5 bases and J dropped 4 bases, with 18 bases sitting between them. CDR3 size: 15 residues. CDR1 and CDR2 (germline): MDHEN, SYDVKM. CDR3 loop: CASSKEVDLTYEQYF. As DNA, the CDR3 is TGTGCCAGCAGTAAGGAAGTAGACTTGACGTACGAGCAGTACTTC.

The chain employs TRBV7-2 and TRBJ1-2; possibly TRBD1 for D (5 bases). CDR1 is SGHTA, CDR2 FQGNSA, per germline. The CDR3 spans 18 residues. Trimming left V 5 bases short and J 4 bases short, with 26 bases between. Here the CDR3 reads CASSVSRDLTSPIYGYTF. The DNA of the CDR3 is TGTGCCAGCAGCGTCTCTCGGGACCTTACAAGTCCGATCTATGGCTACACCTTC.

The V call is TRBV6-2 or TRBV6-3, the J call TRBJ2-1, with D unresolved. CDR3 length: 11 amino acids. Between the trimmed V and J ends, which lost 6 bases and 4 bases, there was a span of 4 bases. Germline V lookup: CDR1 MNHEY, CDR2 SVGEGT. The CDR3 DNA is TGTGCCAGCAGATATTACAATGAGCAGTTCTTC. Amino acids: CASRYYNEQFF.

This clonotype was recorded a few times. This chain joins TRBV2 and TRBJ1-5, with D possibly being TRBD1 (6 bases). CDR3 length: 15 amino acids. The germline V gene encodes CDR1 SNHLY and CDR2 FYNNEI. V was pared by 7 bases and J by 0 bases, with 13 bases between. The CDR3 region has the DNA TGTGCCAGCACTCAGGAGGGGGTTAGCAATCAGCCCCAGCATTTT. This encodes CASTQEGVSNQPQHF.

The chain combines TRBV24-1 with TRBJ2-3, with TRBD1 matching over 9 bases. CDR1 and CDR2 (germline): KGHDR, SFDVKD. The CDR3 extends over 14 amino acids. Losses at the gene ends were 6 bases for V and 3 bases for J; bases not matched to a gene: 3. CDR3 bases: TGTGCCACCAGTCGACAGGGGGTTACAGATACGCAGTATTTT. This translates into CATSRQGVTDTQYF.

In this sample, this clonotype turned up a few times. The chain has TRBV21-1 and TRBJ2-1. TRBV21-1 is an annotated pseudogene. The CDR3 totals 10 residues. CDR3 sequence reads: CASSSGEQFF. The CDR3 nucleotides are TGTGCCAGCAGTAGTGGCGAGCAGTTCTTC.

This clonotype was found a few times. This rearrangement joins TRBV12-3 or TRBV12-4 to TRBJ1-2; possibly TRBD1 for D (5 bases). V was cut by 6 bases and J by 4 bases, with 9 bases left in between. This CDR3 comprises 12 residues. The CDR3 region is CASRGGSYGYTF. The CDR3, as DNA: TGTGCCAGCAGGGGGGGGTCCTATGGCTACACCTTC.

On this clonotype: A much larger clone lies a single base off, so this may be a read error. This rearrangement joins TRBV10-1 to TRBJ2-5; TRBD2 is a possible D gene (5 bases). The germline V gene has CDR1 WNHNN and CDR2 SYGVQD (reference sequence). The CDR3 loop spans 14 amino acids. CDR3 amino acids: CAGSRGGDQETQYF. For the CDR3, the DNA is TGCGCCGGCAGTAGAGGAGGAGACCAAGAGACCCAGTACTTC.

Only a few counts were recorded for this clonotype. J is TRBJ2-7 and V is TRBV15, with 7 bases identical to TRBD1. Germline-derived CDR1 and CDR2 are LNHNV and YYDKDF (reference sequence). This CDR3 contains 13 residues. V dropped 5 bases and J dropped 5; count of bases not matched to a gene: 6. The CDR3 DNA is TGTGCCACCAGCTTAGACAGGGACCACGAGCAGTACTTC. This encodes CATSLDRDHEQYF.